Listed below are T cell receptor beta chains from one sample, sequenced in a study of T-cell memory formation after mild COVID-19. TCRdb reprocessed the 5' RACE reads via MiXCR and lists one record per CDR3 protein. The data hold about 350,000 distinct CDR3 sequences, with roughly 15% observed a single time. Sequenced: PBMCs or a T cell subset sorted from them (not recorded which). The receptors come from a man younger than 30 who had mild COVID-19 (a few samples of this study predate the infection). Cell type and time point are not known. CDR3s include the opening cysteine and the closing phenylalanine or tryptophan. Each record gives: clone size, D gene, J gene, V gene, CDR3 protein, CDR3 DNA. D genes are given only for firm matches. The listing skips clone size in some rows; elsewhere it reads once, few, many or a size class.

>-|TRBD1|TRBJ1-6|TRBV4-1
CASSLQGFDSPLHF
TGCGCCAGCAGCCTACAGGGGTTCGATTCACCCCTCCACTTT
>few|TRBD1|TRBJ2-7|TRBV14
CASSRDRVEQYF
TGTGCCAGCAGCCGGGACAGGGTCGAGCAGTACTTC
>few|TRBD1|TRBJ1-5|TRBV20-1
CSAPQGSQPQHF
TGCAGTGCTCCACAGGGGAGTCAGCCCCAGCATTTT
>-|-|TRBJ2-5|TRBV29-1
CSVDHGEEETQYF
TGCAGCGTTGATCACGGGGAGGAGGAGACCCAGTACTTC
>many|TRBD2|TRBJ2-2|TRBV20-1
CSALAETNTGELFF
TGCAGTGCTCTAGCGGAGACGAACACCGGGGAGCTGTTTTTT
>few|-|TRBJ1-5|TRBV28
CASTLPGQPQHF
TGTGCCAGCACCCTCCCCGGTCAGCCCCAGCATTTT
>few|TRBD1|TRBJ2-2|TRBV7-2
CASRGRGPAGELFF
TGTGCCAGCAGGGGCAGGGGGCCGGCCGGGGAGCTGTTTTTT
>-|-|TRBJ2-2|TRBV6-5
CASSFLSGRAGELFF
TGTGCCAGCAGTTTTCTCTCCGGTCGGGCCGGGGAGCTGTTTTTT
>many|-|TRBJ2-3|TRBV11-2
CASSFRLDSTDTQYF
TGTGCCAGCAGCTTTCGGCTAGACAGCACAGATACGCAGTATTTT
>-|TRBD1|TRBJ2-2|TRBV29-1
CSVRGQRDTGELFF
TGCAGCGTAAGGGGACAGAGAGACACCGGGGAGCTGTTTTTT
>-|-|TRBJ2-1|TRBV29-1
CSFLGRGLKGNEQFF
TGCAGCTTTTTGGGAAGGGGCCTTAAAGGGAATGAGCAGTTCTTC
>-|TRBD1|TRBJ2-4|TRBV19
CASSPDLGQVNIQYF
TGTGCCAGTAGTCCCGACCTGGGACAGGTAAACATTCAGTACTTC